The TCR beta chain described here comes from a study of blood T cell repertoires in COVID-19. Background on the study: Acute and convalescent COVID-19 samples came from the United States, Italy and Spain. The analysed material was cDNA or gDNA that came from T cells, B-cell-depleted T cells, or PBMCs.

Original handling: Scientists estimated how many nucleated cells there were by amplifying reference gene primers. TCRdb keeps only in-frame clones here, not all; method: immunoSEQ multiplex PCR. The DNA gave D and trimming, while V, J and clone size come from that table. The sample gives some 240,000 clones, roughly 82% of which show up once; about 8.9% is in the top ten. The germline V gene encodes CDR1 SQVTM and CDR2 ANQGSEA. The CDR3 contains 12 residues. V was trimmed by 6 bases and J by 0 bases, leaving 8 bases between them. The V gene is TRBV29-1, the J gene TRBJ1-2; D is ambiguous. This TCR came from a middle-aged man with active or convalescent COVID-19. Sequencing used peripheral blood. CDR3 amino acids: CSVRVTNYGYTF. CDR3 coding DNA: TGCAGCGTCCGGGTTACTAACTATGGCTACACCTTC.